The 2 T cell receptor beta chains presented below share a single source sample, sequenced in a study of low-dose radiotherapy and immunotherapy resistance in tumors. Time point reported: before trial treatment. Priming of first-strand cDNA relied on TRAV- and TRBV-specific primers (covering alpha and beta chains). With a constant-region primer and a V-primer adapter, TCRs were subjected to approximately 21 PCR cycles of amplification. TCRdb fed the reads into MiXCR, producing one record per CDR3 protein. The table has some 57,000 distinct CDR3 sequences, around 25% seen once. Sequenced here: PBMCs, sampled before treatment. Receptors were obtained from a male donor with prostate cancer.

This clonotype showed up just a few times. A far larger clone is just one base off, so this is likely a read error. The chain uses TRBV6-1 and TRBJ2-1, with TRBD2 identical over 8 bases. The V gene end was trimmed by 5 bases and the J gene end by 10 bases; junction bases not matched to a gene: 13. CDR1 is MNHNS and CDR2 is SASEGT in the germline V gene. The CDR3 contains 15 residues. CDR3 nucleotide sequence: TGTGCCAGCAGTCCCCGAGTAGCGGGATCCTACGAGCAGTTCTTC. Its translation: CASSPRVAGSYEQFF.

This clonotype came up many times. The chain links TRBV5-5 to TRBJ2-3, with 8 bases matching TRBD2. Germline V gene lookup returns CDR1 SGHKS and CDR2 YYEKEE (reference sequence). J was trimmed by 0 bases and V by 3 bases; bases with no gene match: 6. There are 16 residues in the CDR3. The CDR3 nucleotides are TGTGCCAGCAGCTATGCGGGGGGTTGGAGCACAGATACGCAGTATTTT. It translates to CASSYAGGWSTDTQYF.